This T cell receptor (beta chain) was observed in a study of T-cell memory formation after mild COVID-19. There are a few counts of this clonotype. Its antigen is not known. A 5'RACE reaction primed in the constant segment made cDNA libraries of TCR alpha and TCR beta, and these carried sample barcodes and UMIs. From the 5' RACE reads, TCRdb called clonotypes with MiXCR, one entry per CDR3 protein. The sample lists tens of thousands of distinct CDR3 sequences, 15% to 20% occurring once. Study conclusions and caveats: Contracting CD4+ clones lay largely in CM and EM, with CD8+ ones residing in EMRA. Day 15 to 85 contracting clones showed balanced CD4/CD8; day 15 to 37 expanders favored CD4+. Some clones that responded were present in memory (sampled pre-infection), which suggests cross-reactive memory joined.

V shed 1 base and J shed 3 bases, with 5 bases lying between them. Germline assignment: CDR1 SGHVS and CDR2 FNYEAQ. CDR3 length: 13 amino acids. V is TRBV7-6 and J is TRBJ2-3; D is undetermined. The sequence derives from an adult woman who had mild COVID-19 (a few samples of this study predate the infection). Cell type and time point are not known. Material for sequencing was PBMCs or a T cell subset sorted from them (not recorded which). CDR3 in amino acids: CASSLELTDTQYF. The CDR3 bases are TGTGCCAGCAGCTTAGAGCTGACAGATACGCAGTATTTT. The full variable domain, its missing parts supplied by reference TRBV7-6 and TRBJ2-3, is GAGVSQSPRYKVTKRGQDVALRCDPISGHVSLYWYRQALGQGPEFLTYFNYEAQQDKSGLPNDRFSAERPEGSISTLTIQRTEQRDSAMYRCASSLELTDTQYFGPGTRLTVL.